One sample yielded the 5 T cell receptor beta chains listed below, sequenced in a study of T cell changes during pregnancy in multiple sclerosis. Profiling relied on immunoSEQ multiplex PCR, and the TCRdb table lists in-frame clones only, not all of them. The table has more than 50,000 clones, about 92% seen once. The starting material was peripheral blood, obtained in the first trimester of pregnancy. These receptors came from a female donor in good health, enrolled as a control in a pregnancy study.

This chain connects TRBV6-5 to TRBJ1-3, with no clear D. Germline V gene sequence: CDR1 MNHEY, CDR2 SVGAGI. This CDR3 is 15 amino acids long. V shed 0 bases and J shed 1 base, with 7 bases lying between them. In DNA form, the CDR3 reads TGTGCCAGCAGTTACTCCCGACTTTCTGGAAACACCATATATTTT. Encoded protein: CASSYSRLSGNTIYF.

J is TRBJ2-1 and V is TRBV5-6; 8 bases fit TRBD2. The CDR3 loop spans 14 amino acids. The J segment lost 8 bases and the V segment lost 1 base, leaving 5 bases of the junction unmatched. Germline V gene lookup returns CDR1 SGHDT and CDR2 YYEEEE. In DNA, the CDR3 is TGTGCCAGCAGCTTGACGGGGGGGACCGATGAGCAGTTCTTC. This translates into CASSLTGGTDEQFF.

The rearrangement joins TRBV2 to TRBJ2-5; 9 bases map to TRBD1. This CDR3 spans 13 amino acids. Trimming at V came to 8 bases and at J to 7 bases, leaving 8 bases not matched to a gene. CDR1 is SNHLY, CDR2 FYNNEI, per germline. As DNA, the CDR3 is TGTGCCAGCGGAACCGGGACAGGGCTGACCCAGTACTTC. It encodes CASGTGTGLTQYF. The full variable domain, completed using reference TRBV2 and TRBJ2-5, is EPEVTQTPSHQVTQMGQEVILRCVPISNHLYFYWYRQILGQKVEFLVSFYNNEISEKSEIFDDQFSVERPDGSNFTLKIRSTKLEDSAMYFCASGTGTGLTQYFGPGTRLLVL.

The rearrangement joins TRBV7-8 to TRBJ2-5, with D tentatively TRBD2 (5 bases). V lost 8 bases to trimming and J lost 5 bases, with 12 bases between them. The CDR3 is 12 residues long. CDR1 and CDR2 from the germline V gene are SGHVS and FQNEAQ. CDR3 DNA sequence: TGTGCCAGCGGGGAGTCTGGGGAGACCCAGTACTTC. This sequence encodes CASGESGETQYF.

The CDR3 loop reads CASSRGARNTEAFF. CDR3 coding DNA: TGTGCCAGCAGTCGGGGGGCGCGGAACACTGAAGCTTTCTTT. This chain joins TRBV6-5 and TRBJ1-1, with D possibly being TRBD1 (6 bases). V was shortened by 5 bases and J by 1 base, with 11 bases between the two germline ends. The CDR3 is 14 amino acids. The germline gives CDR1 MNHEY, CDR2 SVGAGI.